This TCR beta chain was captured by sequencing in a study of response to subunit inactivated influenza vaccine. Only a few counts were recorded for this clonotype. This CDR3 comprises 20 residues. V dropped 6 bases and J dropped 0 bases, with 27 bases sitting between them. MiXCR was run by TCRdb on the RT-PCR reads, yielding one entry per CDR3 protein. The repertoire holds about 570,000 distinct CDR3 sequences, with about 11% as singletons. These records were also assigned to another study, of T cells expressing NK-cell markers. In that study: Researchers built TCR beta cDNA using 5'RACE template switching with UMIs. Beta-chain profiling covered CD3+CD56+NKG2C+, CD3+CD56+NKG2C- and CD3+CD56-NKG2C+ sorted subsets. Out of eight donors sequenced, seven tested HCMV-seropositive and the remaining one seronegative. CD8+ T cells in roughly six donors included dominant NKG2C+ clonotypes at roughly 1.0-8%.

The receptor was derived from a man aged 50-59 years who received an inactivated influenza vaccine. The rearrangement links TRBV12-3 or TRBV12-4 to TRBJ1-5; no clear D gene. The material sequenced was PBMCs from blood, taken on the day of vaccination. The CDR3 DNA follows: TGTGCCAGCAGCGATATTGCGATTAGGCATCCAAAATTTAGCAATCAGCCCCAGCATTTT. It codes for CASSDIAIRHPKFSNQPQHF.